A selection of T cell receptor beta chains follows, all from one sample in a study of T-cell reconstitution after alpha-beta-depleted transplantation in children. TCRdb reprocessed the PCR reads via MiXCR and lists one record per CDR3 protein. In the table there are about 250,000 distinct CDR3 sequences, roughly 25% of which are singletons. Sample: PBMCs, mostly from graft donor cells, taken 360 days after TCRalphabeta/CD19-depleted stem cell transplant. These receptors all stem from a female patient aged 2-10 years who had a stem cell transplant for congenital amegakaryocytic thrombocytopenia, so the T cells may come from the graft donor. The CDR3 runs from the conserved cysteine through the conserved F or W. Each record gives: clone size, J gene, V gene, D gene, CDR3 protein, CDR3 DNA. The D gene is left open where the match is weak. Clone sizes are given selectively: once, few, many, or a class where the clone is expanded.

size: few
J: TRBJ2-2
V: TRBV6-1
D: TRBD1
CDR3: CASGLDRGFTGELFF
DNA: TGTGCCAGCGGACTGGACAGGGGGTTTACCGGGGAGCTGTTTTTT

size: few
J: TRBJ1-4
V: TRBV12-3/TRBV12-4
D: .
CDR3: CASSLVIAGDRRYEKLFF
DNA: TGTGCCAGCAGTTTAGTTATAGCTGGAGACAGGCGGTATGAAAAACTGTTTTTT

size: few
J: TRBJ1-1
V: TRBV7-8
D: TRBD1
CDR3: CASSLGAWDRAYMNTEAFF
DNA: TGTGCCAGCAGCTTAGGTGCGTGGGACAGGGCTTATATGAACACTGAAGCTTTCTTT

size: few
J: TRBJ1-2
V: TRBV9
D: .
CDR3: CASSVGTENYGYTF
DNA: TGTGCCAGCAGCGTGGGGACGGAGAACTATGGCTACACCTTC

size: .
J: TRBJ2-7
V: TRBV4-3
D: .
CDR3: CASSQDSGASEQYF
DNA: TGCGCCAGCAGCCAAGATTCAGGAGCGAGCGAGCAGTACTTC

size: few
J: TRBJ1-1
V: TRBV7-2
D: .
CDR3: CASRVELGTEAFF
DNA: TGTGCCAGCAGGGTGGAGTTAGGGACTGAAGCTTTCTTT

size: .
J: TRBJ2-5
V: TRBV6-5
D: .
CDR3: CASSSRGWGNQETQYF
DNA: TGTGCCAGCAGTTCCCGAGGCTGGGGTAACCAAGAGACCCAGTACTTC

size: few
J: TRBJ2-3
V: TRBV29-1
D: TRBD1
CDR3: CSGRDRGADTQYF
DNA: TGCAGCGGCCGGGACAGGGGGGCAGATACGCAGTATTTT

size: .
J: TRBJ2-7
V: TRBV6-1
D: .
CDR3: CASRAPGGLYEQYF
DNA: TGTGCCAGCAGGGCTCCAGGGGGGTTGTACGAGCAGTACTTC

size: .
J: TRBJ2-7
V: TRBV10-3
D: .
CDR3: CAIRGGGFPYEQYF
DNA: TGTGCCATCCGCGGTGGGGGGTTCCCCTACGAGCAGTACTTC

size: .
J: TRBJ1-5
V: TRBV7-3
D: .
CDR3: CASSLTVRDQPQHF
DNA: TGTGCCAGCAGCTTAACTGTACGGGATCAGCCCCAGCATTTT

size: .
J: TRBJ2-6
V: TRBV7-2
D: .
CDR3: CASSLGWPFSGANVLTF
DNA: TGTGCCAGCAGCTTAGGGTGGCCATTTTCTGGGGCCAACGTCCTGACTTTC

size: .
J: TRBJ2-7
V: TRBV18
D: TRBD1
CDR3: CASSPVRRDRVFYEQYF
DNA: TGTGCCAGCTCACCAGTGAGGCGGGACAGGGTCTTCTACGAGCAGTACTTC

size: .
J: TRBJ2-7
V: TRBV5-1
D: .
CDR3: CASSLVVASTYEQYF
DNA: TGCGCCAGCAGCTTGGTGGTAGCTTCGACCTACGAGCAGTACTTC

size: few
J: TRBJ1-1
V: TRBV25-1
D: .
CDR3: CASSELGRTEAFF
DNA: TGTGCCAGCAGTGAACTCGGACGGACTGAAGCTTTCTTT

size: many
J: TRBJ2-1
V: TRBV10-3
D: TRBD2
CDR3: CAVSRLAAYNEQFF
DNA: TGTGCCGTGAGCCGACTAGCGGCATACAATGAGCAGTTCTTC

size: few
J: TRBJ2-3
V: TRBV27
D: .
CDR3: CASSYLGGGDTQYF
DNA: TGTGCCAGCAGTTACTTGGGCGGGGGCGATACGCAGTATTTT

size: few
J: TRBJ2-7
V: TRBV11-2
D: .
CDR3: CASSSAASYEQYF
DNA: TGTGCCAGCAGCTCGGCAGCCTCCTACGAGCAGTACTTC

size: few
J: TRBJ2-7
V: TRBV28
D: TRBD2
CDR3: CASSRTGTSGSRSQDEQYF
DNA: TGTGCCAGCAGCAGGACCGGGACTAGCGGGAGTAGGAGTCAGGACGAGCAGTACTTC

size: .
J: TRBJ2-5
V: TRBV2
D: TRBD2
CDR3: CASSGLAGGQETQYF
DNA: TGTGCCAGCAGTGGACTAGCGGGGGGGCAAGAGACCCAGTACTTC

size: few
J: TRBJ2-3
V: TRBV25-1
D: .
CDR3: CASSEYVADTQYF
DNA: TGTGCCAGCAGTGAATATGTAGCAGATACGCAGTATTTT

size: .
J: TRBJ2-1
V: TRBV19
D: .
CDR3: CASATSRFRSYNEQFF
DNA: TGTGCCAGCGCCACGAGTCGATTTCGCTCCTACAATGAGCAGTTCTTC

size: few
J: TRBJ2-6
V: TRBV4-2
D: .
CDR3: CASSQVILGAGANVLTF
DNA: TGTGCCAGCAGCCAAGTAATTTTAGGAGCTGGGGCCAACGTCCTGACTTTC

size: .
J: TRBJ2-3
V: TRBV5-4
D: .
CDR3: CASSFIGGPTDTQYF
DNA: TGTGCCAGCAGCTTTATAGGGGGGCCCACAGATACGCAGTATTTT

size: few
J: TRBJ2-3
V: TRBV5-1
D: .
CDR3: CASSEGQFLPPDTQYF
DNA: TGCGCCAGCAGCGAAGGACAATTTCTTCCCCCAGATACGCAGTATTTT

size: .
J: TRBJ2-4
V: TRBV15
D: .
CDR3: CATSTGTLRNIQYF
DNA: TGTGCCACCAGCACCGGGACACTCCGGAACATTCAGTACTTC

size: few
J: TRBJ2-7
V: TRBV5-1
D: TRBD1
CDR3: CASSFSAGGHEQYF
DNA: TGCGCCAGCAGCTTTTCGGCAGGGGGCCACGAGCAGTACTTC

size: few
J: TRBJ2-3
V: TRBV11-2
D: .
CDR3: CASSLGAGLGTDTQYF
DNA: TGTGCCAGCAGCTTAGGGGCGGGACTCGGCACAGATACGCAGTATTTT

size: few
J: TRBJ1-5
V: TRBV20-1
D: TRBD1
CDR3: CSAIKTGRVQPQHF
DNA: TGCAGTGCTATTAAGACAGGGAGGGTCCAGCCCCAGCATTTT

size: few
J: TRBJ2-3
V: TRBV11-3
D: .
CDR3: CASSLGRIGWEFGTDTQYF
DNA: TGTGCCAGCAGCTTGGGACGTATAGGGTGGGAGTTTGGCACAGATACGCAGTATTTT

size: many
J: TRBJ1-4
V: TRBV12-3/TRBV12-4
D: .
CDR3: CASSSGEKLFF
DNA: TGTGCCAGCAGTTCCGGAGAAAAACTGTTTTTT

size: .
J: TRBJ1-1
V: TRBV29-1
D: .
CDR3: CSVEFVSTAFF
DNA: TGCAGCGTTGAATTTGTAAGCACGGCTTTCTTT

size: few
J: TRBJ2-1
V: TRBV4-3
D: TRBD2
CDR3: CASSPPGLAEINEQFF
DNA: TGCGCCAGCAGCCCTCCGGGACTAGCGGAAATCAATGAGCAGTTCTTC

size: .
J: TRBJ2-1
V: TRBV12-3/TRBV12-4
D: .
CDR3: CASSSAPNEQFF
DNA: TGTGCCAGTTCCTCAGCCCCGAATGAGCAGTTCTTC

size: many
J: TRBJ2-1
V: TRBV12-3/TRBV12-4
D: .
CDR3: CASSFRAISRINEQFF
DNA: TGTGCCAGCAGTTTTCGGGCAATCTCTAGAATTAATGAGCAGTTCTTC

size: .
J: TRBJ1-2
V: TRBV5-1
D: TRBD1
CDR3: CASSRVGQGNYGYTF
DNA: TGCGCAAGCAGCCGGGTCGGACAGGGAAACTATGGCTACACCTTC

size: .
J: TRBJ2-7
V: TRBV6-5
D: TRBD2
CDR3: CASSYSPSGSKQYF
DNA: TGTGCCAGCAGTTACTCGCCTAGCGGGAGCAAGCAGTACTTC

size: .
J: TRBJ1-1
V: TRBV20-1
D: .
CDR3: CSASWWGVLMNTEAFF
DNA: TGCAGTGCTAGTTGGTGGGGAGTACTAATGAACACTGAAGCTTTCTTT

size: .
J: TRBJ2-1
V: TRBV12-3/TRBV12-4
D: TRBD2
CDR3: CATMGAAGGPKNEQFF
DNA: TGTGCCACTATGGGAGCGGCGGGAGGGCCGAAGAATGAGCAGTTCTTC

size: many
J: TRBJ2-3
V: TRBV29-1
D: TRBD1
CDR3: CSVVHRGTDTQYF
DNA: TGCAGCGTTGTCCACAGGGGGACAGATACGCAGTATTTT

size: few
J: TRBJ2-7
V: TRBV20-1
D: .
CDR3: CSASSFGDGAYEQYF
DNA: TGCAGTGCTAGTTCCTTTGGGGACGGGGCCTACGAGCAGTACTTC

size: few
J: TRBJ2-1
V: TRBV20-1
D: .
CDR3: CSATVAGKDNEQFF
DNA: TGCAGTGCTACGGTTGCGGGCAAAGACAATGAGCAGTTCTTC

size: few
J: TRBJ2-7
V: TRBV7-3
D: .
CDR3: CASSAGGMGYEQYF
DNA: TGTGCCAGCAGTGCCGGCGGGATGGGTTACGAGCAGTACTTC

size: .
J: TRBJ1-6
V: TRBV12-3/TRBV12-4
D: .
CDR3: CASSLEGRSTPLHF
DNA: TGTGCCAGCAGTTTAGAGGGCAGGTCGACACCCCTCCACTTT

size: many
J: TRBJ1-1
V: TRBV4-1
D: .
CDR3: CASSQVGRHQNTEAFF
DNA: TGCGCCAGCAGCCAAGTGGGCAGACACCAGAACACTGAAGCTTTCTTT

size: .
J: TRBJ2-1
V: TRBV4-3
D: .
CDR3: CASSRRPSSYNEQFF
DNA: TGCGCCAGCAGCCGCCGACCGAGCTCCTACAATGAGCAGTTCTTC

size: .
J: TRBJ2-3
V: TRBV7-2
D: .
CDR3: CASSLGRHTDTQYF
DNA: TGTGCCAGCAGCTTAGGCAGGCACACAGATACGCAGTATTTT